Listed here is a single T cell receptor (beta chain). The data stem from a study of tumor-infiltrating lymphocytes in oesophageal squamous cell carcinoma. Germline V gene lookup returns CDR1 SGHVS and CDR2 FNYEAQ. There are 14 residues in the CDR3. TCRdb used MiXCR to reprocess the PCR reads, holding one entry per CDR3 protein. The table lists roughly 10,000 distinct CDR3 sequences, around 58% of them singletons. The sequence derives from a female donor with esophageal squamous cell carcinoma. V gene TRBV7-6 combines with J gene TRBJ2-3; the D gene could be TRBD1 or TRBD2 (5 bases each). The J call may not be correct, given that the DNA end is closer to TRBJ2-7. Sequencing was performed on esophageal tumor tissue. The CDR3 DNA reads TGTGCCAGCAGCTTATCTGGGACCGGATACGAGCAGTACTTC. It specifies CASSLSGTGYEQYF.